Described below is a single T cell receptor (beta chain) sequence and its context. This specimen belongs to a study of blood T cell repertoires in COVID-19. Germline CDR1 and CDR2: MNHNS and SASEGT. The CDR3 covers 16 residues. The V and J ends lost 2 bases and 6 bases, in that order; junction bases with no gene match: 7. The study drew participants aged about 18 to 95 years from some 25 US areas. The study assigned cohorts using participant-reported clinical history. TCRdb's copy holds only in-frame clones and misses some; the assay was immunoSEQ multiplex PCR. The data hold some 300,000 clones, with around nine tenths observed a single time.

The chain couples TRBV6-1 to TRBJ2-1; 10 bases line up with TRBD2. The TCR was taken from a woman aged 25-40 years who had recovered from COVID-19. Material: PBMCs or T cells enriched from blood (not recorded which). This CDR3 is CASSEMWSSGSNEQFF. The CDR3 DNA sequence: TGTGCCAGCAGTGAAATGTGGTCTAGCGGGAGCAATGAGCAGTTCTTC.